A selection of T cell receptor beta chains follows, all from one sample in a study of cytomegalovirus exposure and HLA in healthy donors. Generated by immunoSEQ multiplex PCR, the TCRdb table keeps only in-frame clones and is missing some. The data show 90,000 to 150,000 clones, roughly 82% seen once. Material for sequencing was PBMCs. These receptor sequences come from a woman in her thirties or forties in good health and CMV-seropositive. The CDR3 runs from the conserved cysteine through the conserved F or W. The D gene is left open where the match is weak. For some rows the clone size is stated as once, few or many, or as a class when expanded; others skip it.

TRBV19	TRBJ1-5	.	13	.	CASSEVSNQPQHF	TGTGCCAGTAGTGAGGTTAGCAATCAGCCCCAGCATTTT
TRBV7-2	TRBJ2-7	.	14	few	CASSRETISYEQYF	TGTGCCAGCAGCCGAGAGACAATTTCCTACGAGCAGTACTTC
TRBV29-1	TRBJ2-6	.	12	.	CSVDTGANVLTF	TGCAGCGTTGACACTGGGGCCAACGTCCTGACTTTC
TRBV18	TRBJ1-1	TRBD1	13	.	CASKQGADTEAFF	TGTGCCAGCAAACAGGGGGCTGACACTGAAGCTTTCTTT
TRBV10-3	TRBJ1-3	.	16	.	CAISGDRISSGNTIYF	TGTGCCATCAGTGGTGACAGGATAAGCTCTGGAAACACCATATATTTT
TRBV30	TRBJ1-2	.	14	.	CAWISDGHHYGYTF	TGTGCCTGGATTTCAGACGGACACCACTATGGCTACACCTTC
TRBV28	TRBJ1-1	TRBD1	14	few	CASTVTGVVTEAFF	TGTGCCAGCACAGTGACAGGGGTGGTGACTGAAGCTTTCTTT
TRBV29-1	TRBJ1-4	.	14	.	CSVLKGSTNEKLFF	TGCAGCGTTCTCAAGGGGTCGACTAATGAAAAACTGTTTTTT
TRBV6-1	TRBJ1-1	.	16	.	CASSEYPGTSNTEAFF	TGTGCCAGCAGTGAATACCCCGGGACATCGAACACTGAAGCTTTCTTT
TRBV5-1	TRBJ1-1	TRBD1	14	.	CASSLDYRGTEAFF	TGCGCCAGCAGCTTGGATTACAGGGGCACTGAAGCTTTCTTT
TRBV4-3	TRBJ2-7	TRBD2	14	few	CASSQVGGSSEQYF	TGCGCCAGCAGCCAAGTGGGCGGGAGTAGCGAGCAGTACTTC
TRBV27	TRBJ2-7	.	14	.	CVSTGASGTYEQYF	TGTGTTAGCACGGGGGCTAGCGGAACCTACGAGCAGTACTTC
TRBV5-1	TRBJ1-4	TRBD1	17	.	CASSLDRGRSESEKLFF	TGCGCCAGCAGCTTGGACAGGGGGCGAAGTGAAAGTGAAAAACTGTTTTTT
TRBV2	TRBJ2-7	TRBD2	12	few	CASGTSGYEQYF	TGTGCCAGTGGGACTAGCGGCTACGAGCAGTACTTC
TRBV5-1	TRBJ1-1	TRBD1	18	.	CASIGPARTGYSRTEAFF	TGCGCCAGCATAGGTCCGGCCAGGACAGGATATTCTAGGACTGAAGCTTTCTTT
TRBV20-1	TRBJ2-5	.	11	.	CSAPDGETQYF	TGCAGTGCTCCAGACGGGGAGACCCAGTACTTC
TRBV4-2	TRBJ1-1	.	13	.	CASSRREGSEAFF	TGTGCCAGCAGCCGACGGGAGGGCTCTGAAGCTTTCTTT
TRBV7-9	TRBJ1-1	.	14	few	CASSLKGVGTEAFF	TGTGCCAGCAGCTTAAAAGGGGTGGGCACTGAAGCTTTCTTT
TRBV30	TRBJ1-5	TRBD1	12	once	CAWDRGGQPQHF	TGTGCCTGGGACAGGGGCGGACAGCCCCAGCATTTT
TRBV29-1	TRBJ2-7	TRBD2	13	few	CSVTAGGNYEQYF	TGCAGCGTAACAGCGGGAGGGAACTACGAGCAGTACTTC
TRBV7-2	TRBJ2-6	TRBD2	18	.	CASSLRLAGSSGANVLTF	TGTGCCAGCAGCCTCCGACTAGCGGGTTCCTCTGGGGCCAACGTCCTGACTTTC
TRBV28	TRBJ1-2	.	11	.	CASGEAGGYTF	TGTGCCAGCGGGGAGGCAGGGGGCTACACCTTC
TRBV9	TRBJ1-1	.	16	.	CASSVDVGGVDTEAFF	TGTGCCAGCAGCGTAGACGTGGGGGGGGTTGACACTGAAGCTTTCTTT
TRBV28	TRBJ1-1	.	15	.	CASSLGGRSNTEAFF	TGTGCCAGCAGTCTCGGCGGGAGGTCGAACACTGAAGCTTTCTTT
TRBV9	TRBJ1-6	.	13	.	CASSVAKGSPLHF	TGTGCCAGCAGCGTAGCCAAGGGGTCACCCCTCCACTTT
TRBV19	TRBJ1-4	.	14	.	CASSIIQGREKLFF	TGTGCCAGTAGTATTATCCAGGGAAGGGAAAAACTGTTTTTT
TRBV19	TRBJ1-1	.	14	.	CASSIKDWGAEAFF	TGTGCCAGTAGTATAAAGGACTGGGGAGCTGAAGCTTTCTTT
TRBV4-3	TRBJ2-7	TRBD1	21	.	CASSQAYPGQGAPTTFYEQYF	TGCGCCAGCAGCCAAGCTTACCCAGGACAGGGGGCTCCGACCACTTTTTACGAGCAGTACTTC
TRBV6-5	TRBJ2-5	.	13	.	CASSPYNQETQYF	TGTGCCAGCAGCCCGTACAACCAAGAGACCCAGTACTTC
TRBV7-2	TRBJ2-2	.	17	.	CASSPRGGGTNTGELFF	TGTGCCAGCAGCCCCCGAGGGGGCGGGACAAACACCGGGGAGCTGTTTTTT
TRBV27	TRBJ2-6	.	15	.	CASSSPGSGANVLTF	TGTGCCAGCAGTTCCCCGGGTTCTGGGGCCAACGTCCTGACTTTC
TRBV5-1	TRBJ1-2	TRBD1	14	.	CASSQMTGNDGYTF	TGCGCCAGCAGCCAGATGACAGGGAATGATGGCTACACCTTC
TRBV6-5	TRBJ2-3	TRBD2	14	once	CASGSSGDRDTQYF	TGTGCCAGCGGGTCTAGCGGGGACAGAGATACGCAGTATTTT
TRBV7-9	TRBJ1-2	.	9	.	CASTSGYTF	TGTGCCAGCACTTCCGGCTACACCTTC
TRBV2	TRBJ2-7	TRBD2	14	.	CASRWEGSSYEQYF	TGTGCCAGCAGGTGGGAGGGAAGCTCCTACGAGCAGTACTTC
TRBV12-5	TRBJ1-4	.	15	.	CASGLSPRANEKLFF	TGTGCTAGTGGTTTGTCACCGAGGGCTAATGAAAAACTGTTTTTT
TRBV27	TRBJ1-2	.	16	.	CASRAQQGSGYYGYTF	TGTGCCAGCAGGGCCCAACAGGGTTCAGGGTACTATGGCTACACCTTC
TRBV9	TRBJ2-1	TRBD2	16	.	CASSVDTRLAGQEQFF	TGTGCCAGCAGCGTAGATACTCGACTAGCGGGACAAGAGCAGTTCTTC
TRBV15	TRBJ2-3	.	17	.	CATSRDQNGRASDTQYF	TGTGCCACCAGCAGAGATCAAAACGGGAGAGCTAGTGATACGCAGTATTTT
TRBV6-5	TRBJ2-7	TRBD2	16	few	CASSYSLAGASYEQYF	TGTGCCAGCAGTTACTCCCTAGCGGGAGCCTCCTACGAGCAGTACTTC
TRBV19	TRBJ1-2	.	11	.	CASSTDYGYTF	TGTGCCAGTAGTACAGACTATGGCTACACCTTC
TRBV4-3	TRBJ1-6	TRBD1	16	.	CASSRARGQYNSPLHF	TGCGCCAGCAGCCGGGCCAGGGGACAGTATAATTCACCCCTCCACTTT
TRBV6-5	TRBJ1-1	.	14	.	CASSLQGLNTEAFF	TGTGCCAGCAGCCTACAGGGTTTGAACACTGAAGCTTTCTTT